The sequence of this TCR beta chain was determined in a study of shared T cell receptors in the human thymus. The assay was immunoSEQ multiplex PCR, and TCRdb's table has in-frame clones only and misses some. The table includes 700,000 or so clones, approximately 85% detected once. Trimming took 2 bases from V and 7 from J, leaving 13 bases between them. The germline V gene encodes CDR1 SGHDT and CDR2 YYEEEE. The CDR3 has 14 residues. This sample was shared with a second study, whose subject was human thymus T cells. From that second work: Apparent bias marked the V and J gene usage of thymic and blood repertoires.

The TCR was taken from a girl under three years old with a congenital heart defect. The chain is built from TRBV5-6 and TRBJ2-1; maybe TRBD2 (6 bases). Sequencing was performed on thymocytes. Here the CDR3 DNA reads TGTGCCAGCAGCTTCAGGGAGGAGGTGAATGAGCAGTTCTTC. Amino acid sequence: CASSFREEVNEQFF.